Below are 21 T cell receptor beta chains sequenced from a single sample in a study of vaccination effects on CD4 cells after COVID-19. Clones were read by immunoSEQ multiplex PCR, and TCRdb kept only the in-frame ones, dropping some. In the table there are around 69,000 clones, around 80% of which are singletons. Subsequent to 10 days of culture, CD4+ T cells were isolated. It was two doses of either the BNT162b2 or mRNA-1273 vaccine that participants received. Their target antigens are unknown. This specimen consisted of CD4+ T cells from PBMCs cultured without peptide, obtained after COVID-19 vaccination. These receptors all come from a human donor who received a COVID-19 vaccine.

In DNA, the CDR3 is TGTGCCAGCAGCGTAGGGAGAGGGGCTAACTATGGCTACACCTTC. This translates into CASSVGRGANYGYTF. The chain recombines TRBV9 with TRBJ1-2, with D perhaps TRBD1 (5 bases). CDR1 SGDLS and CDR2 YYNGEE come from the germline V gene. Trimming took 0 bases from V and 0 from J, leaving 9 bases between them. This CDR3 is built from 15 residues.

This chain links TRBV6-5 with TRBJ2-5; 7 bases fit TRBD2. The CDR3 runs to 14 residues. Germline V gene data show CDR1 as MNHEY and CDR2 as SVGAGI. With V trimmed by 2 bases and J by 4 bases, 4 bases remained unmatched. The CDR3 coding sequence is TGTGCCAGCAGTTACCCGGGGGGTGGAGAGACCCAGTACTTC. This sequence encodes CASSYPGGGETQYF.

This rearrangement joins TRBV15 to TRBJ2-1; D may be TRBD1 (5 bases). Trimming took off 0 bases at V and 2 bases at J, with 17 bases between the two ends. CDR1 is LNHNV, CDR2 YYDKDF, per germline (reference sequence). This CDR3 has 18 residues. Here the CDR3 reads CATSRDPPPRTPYNEQFF. DNA for the CDR3: TGTGCCACCAGCAGAGACCCCCCGCCCCGGACACCCTACAATGAGCAGTTCTTC.

The chain couples TRBV6-5 to TRBJ1-2; no clear D. The germline V gene encodes CDR1 MNHEY and CDR2 SVGAGI. The CDR3 totals 13 residues. The V gene lost 5 bases and the J gene lost 0 bases, with 7 bases spanning the gap. CDR3 bases: TGTGCCAGCAGTCGAATTCCTAACTATGGCTACACCTTC. This codes for CASSRIPNYGYTF.

This rearrangement joins TRBV29-1 to TRBJ1-4; D perhaps matches TRBD1 (6 bases). This CDR3 is built from 14 residues. CDR1 and CDR2 (germline): SQVTM, ANQGSEA. With 4 bases removed from V and 6 bases from J, the gap between germline ends came to 15 bases. In DNA, the CDR3 is TGCAGCGTTGCAAATCCCCGACAGGATGAAAAACTGTTTTTT. Translation: CSVANPRQDEKLFF.

V is TRBV10-3 and J is TRBJ1-6; maybe TRBD1 (5 bases). The CDR3 runs to 17 residues. Germline CDR1 and CDR2: ENHRY and SYGVKD. The V end was cut by 2 bases, the J end by 10 bases, with 21 bases between. CDR3 protein: CAISERGSSGSESPLHF. CDR3 nucleotides: TGTGCCATCAGTGAGAGGGGCTCCTCGGGGTCCGAATCACCCCTCCACTTT.

The J gene is TRBJ1-5, the V gene TRBV12-5, with D possibly being TRBD1 (6 bases). The CDR3 runs 14 residues. Trimming cost V 6 bases and J 3 bases, with 12 bases left between them. Per germline, CDR1 LGHNT and CDR2 FRNRAP. The CDR3 coding sequence is TGTGCTAGTGGCCAGGACAGACTCAATCAGCCCCAGCATTTT. It encodes CASGQDRLNQPQHF.

This chain joins TRBV6-1 and TRBJ1-2; possible D gene TRBD1, 5 bases. Germline V CDR1 and CDR2: MNHNS, SASEGT. V lost 2 bases and J lost 7, with 11 bases in between. The CDR3 totals 13 residues. The CDR3 region is CASSELAGLGYTF. The CDR3 nucleotides are TGTGCCAGCAGTGAATTGGCGGGGCTTGGCTACACCTTC.

J is TRBJ1-5 and V is TRBV5-1; D gene uncertain. Germline V gene lookup returns CDR1 SGHRS and CDR2 YFSETQ. The V end was cut by 1 base, the J end by 5 bases, with 13 bases between. This CDR3 has 15 residues. The CDR3 DNA sequence: TGCGCCAGCAGCTTGCTCGGGGTGGATCATCAGCCCCAGCATTTT. Protein: CASSLLGVDHQPQHF.

The chain links TRBV6-5 to TRBJ1-1; 7 nucleotides line up with TRBD1. V lost 7 bases to trimming and J lost 3 bases; unmatched junction nucleotides: 8. This CDR3 has 14 amino acids. CDR1 is MNHEY and CDR2 is SVGAGI in the germline V gene. CDR3 in amino acids: CASIQGLVDTEAFF. The CDR3, as DNA: TGTGCCAGCATACAGGGGCTGGTGGACACTGAAGCTTTCTTT.

The chain joins TRBV2 to TRBJ1-5, with D perhaps matching TRBD1 (5 bases). There are 12 residues in the CDR3. Trimming stripped 6 bases from V and 5 bases from J, with 8 bases between. Looked up from germline, CDR1 is SNHLY and CDR2 is FYNNEI. CDR3 in amino acids: CASRRGDQPQHF. In nucleotides, the CDR3 is TGTGCCAGCAGGAGGGGAGATCAGCCCCAGCATTTT.

The genes are TRBV12-3 or TRBV12-4 and TRBJ1-2; 9 bases match TRBD1. The CDR3 is 13 residues long. With V trimmed by 5 bases and J by 5 bases, 3 bases remained unmatched. CDR3 sequence: CASSQGQGYGYTF. CDR3 bases: TGTGCCAGCAGTCAAGGACAGGGGTATGGCTACACCTTC.

The chain couples TRBV4-1 to TRBJ1-5; D is possibly TRBD1 (6 bases). The CDR3 extends over 19 amino acids. CDR1 is MGHRA, CDR2 YSYEKL, per germline. The V gene lost 0 bases and the J gene lost 6 bases, with 24 bases spanning the gap. The DNA of the CDR3 is TGCGCCAGCAGCCAAGATTTACCTTTAGGCAGGGGCCATGGTCAGCCCCAGCATTTT. It is translated as CASSQDLPLGRGHGQPQHF.

This clone was seen a single time. This chain links TRBV18 with TRBJ2-2, with D tentatively TRBD1 (5 bases). V lost 4 bases, J lost 4 bases, and 10 bases lay in between. Germline V lookup: CDR1 KGHSH, CDR2 LQKENI. This CDR3 comprises 14 residues. In DNA form, the CDR3 reads TGTGCCAGCTCACATCAGGGAAGCACCGGGGAGCTGTTTTTT. This gives the protein CASSHQGSTGELFF.

The chain is built from TRBV7-8 and TRBJ2-7, with 9 positions matching TRBD2. The CDR3 covers 14 residues. Germline V gene data show CDR1 as SGHVS and CDR2 as FQNEAQ. The J segment lost 5 bases and the V segment lost 2 bases, leaving 4 bases of the junction unmatched. CDR3 nucleotide sequence: TGTGCCAGCAGCTTAACAGCGGGGGGACACGAGCAGTACGTC. Residues: CASSLTAGGHEQYV.

V gene TRBV3-1 (or the pseudogene TRBV3-2) combines with J gene TRBJ1-3; D perhaps matches TRBD1 (5 bases). Germline V gene sequence: CDR1 LGHDT, CDR2 YNNKEL (reference sequence). V shed 2 bases and J shed 2 bases, with 13 bases lying between them. The CDR3 is made up of 16 amino acids. This chain's CDR3 is CASSQRGAPAGNTIYF. The CDR3 DNA reads TGTGCCAGCAGCCAACGAGGGGCACCGGCTGGAAACACCATATATTTT.

The chain employs TRBV10-1 and TRBJ2-5; no definite D call. The CDR3 covers 13 residues. Germline loops: CDR1 WNHNN, CDR2 SYGVQD (reference sequence). V was pared by 3 bases and J by 2 bases, with 7 bases between. The CDR3 loop is CASSDRKQETQYF. The CDR3 DNA sequence: TGCGCCAGCAGTGACCGGAAGCAAGAGACCCAGTACTTC.

As for this clone: Other nucleotide sequences from this sample produce the same CDR3. V gene TRBV5-1 combines with J gene TRBJ1-2; tentatively, D is TRBD1 (6 bases). The CDR3 is made up of 13 amino acids. Germline V gene data show CDR1 as SGHRS and CDR2 as YFSETQ. Deletions cut 0 bases from V and 6 bases from J, with 9 bases between. CDR3 residues: CASSLEQGNGYTF. The CDR3 DNA follows: TGCGCCAGCAGCTTGGAACAGGGAAATGGCTACACCTTC.

A few counts support this clone. The CDR3 region is CASSVQGAKLDTIYF. CDR3 in DNA: TGTGCCAGCTCCGTCCAGGGGGCGAAGCTGGACACCATATATTTT. The rearrangement links TRBV18 to TRBJ1-3, with 8 bases fitting TRBD1. CDR3 length equals 15 residues. The V and J ends lost 6 bases and 8 bases, in that order; junction bases with no gene match: 12. CDR1 KGHSH and CDR2 LQKENI come from the germline V gene.

The chain is built from TRBV5-6 and TRBJ2-5, with 12 bases fitting TRBD2. The J segment lost 2 bases and the V segment lost 4 bases, leaving 6 bases of the junction unmatched. Germline V gene data show CDR1 as SGHDT and CDR2 as YYEEEE. The CDR3 spans 16 residues. The CDR3 sequence is CASSTLAGGLQETQYF. The CDR3 DNA reads as TGTGCCAGCAGCACCCTAGCGGGGGGGCTTCAAGAGACCCAGTACTTC.

This clone occurred a few times. The rearrangement uses TRBV3-1 (or the pseudogene TRBV3-2) and TRBJ2-2; weak D call: TRBD2 (5 bases). This CDR3 contains 15 residues. Trimming removed 5 bases from V and 6 bases from J, with 16 bases in between. Germline CDR1 reads LGHDT; CDR2 reads YNNKEL (reference sequence). DNA of the CDR3: TGTGCCAGCAGCGCGGACGCGGGCGGTGCCGGGGAGCTGTTTTTT. This gives the protein CASSADAGGAGELFF.